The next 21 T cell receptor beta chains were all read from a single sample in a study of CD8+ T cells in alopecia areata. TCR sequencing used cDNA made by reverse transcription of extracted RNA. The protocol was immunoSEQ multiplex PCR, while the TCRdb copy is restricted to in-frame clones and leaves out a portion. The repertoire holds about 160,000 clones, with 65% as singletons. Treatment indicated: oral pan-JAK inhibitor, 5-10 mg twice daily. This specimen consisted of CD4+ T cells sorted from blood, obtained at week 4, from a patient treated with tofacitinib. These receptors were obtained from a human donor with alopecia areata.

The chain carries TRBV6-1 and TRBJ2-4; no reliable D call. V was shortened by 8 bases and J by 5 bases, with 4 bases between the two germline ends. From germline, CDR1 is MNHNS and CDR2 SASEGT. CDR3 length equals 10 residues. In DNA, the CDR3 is TGTGCCAGCGGCGAAAACATTCAGTACTTC. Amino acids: CASGENIQYF.

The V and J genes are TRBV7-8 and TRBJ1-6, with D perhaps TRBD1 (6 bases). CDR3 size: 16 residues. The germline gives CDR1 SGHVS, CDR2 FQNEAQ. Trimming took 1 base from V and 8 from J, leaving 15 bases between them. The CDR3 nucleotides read TGTGCCAGCAGCTTAGGAAGGACAGTGATCCATTCACCCCTCCACTTT. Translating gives CASSLGRTVIHSPLHF.

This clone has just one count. The CDR3 region has the DNA TGCAGCGTCGTAGGGGTTAGCGGGGAGGAGACCCAGTACTTC. Its protein is CSVVGVSGEETQYF. This chain connects TRBV29-1 to TRBJ2-5; 8 nucleotides match TRBD2. The CDR3 contains 14 residues. The ends lost 6 bases at V and 5 bases at J; junction bases unmatched: 11. The V gene's germline CDR1 is SQVTM and CDR2 ANQGSEA.

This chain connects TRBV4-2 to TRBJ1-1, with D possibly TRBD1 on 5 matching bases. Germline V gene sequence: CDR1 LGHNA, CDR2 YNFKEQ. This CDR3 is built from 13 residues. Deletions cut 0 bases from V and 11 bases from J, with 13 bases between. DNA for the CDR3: TGTGCCAGCAGCCAAGAAGGACCGCGGGGGGCTTTCTTT. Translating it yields CASSQEGPRGAFF.

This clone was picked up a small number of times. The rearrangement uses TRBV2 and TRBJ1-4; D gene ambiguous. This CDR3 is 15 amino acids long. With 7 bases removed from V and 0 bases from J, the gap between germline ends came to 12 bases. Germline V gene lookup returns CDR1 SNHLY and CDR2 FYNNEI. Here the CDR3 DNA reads TGTGCCAGCAATGAGGATACGACAACTAATGAAAAACTGTTTTTT. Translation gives CASNEDTTTNEKLFF.

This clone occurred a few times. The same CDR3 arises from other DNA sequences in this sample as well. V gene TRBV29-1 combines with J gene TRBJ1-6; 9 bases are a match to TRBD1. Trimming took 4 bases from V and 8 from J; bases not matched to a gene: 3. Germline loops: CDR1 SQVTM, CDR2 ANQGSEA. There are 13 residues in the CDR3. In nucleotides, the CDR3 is TGCAGCGTTGGGGACAGGGCTGATTCACCCCTCCACTTT. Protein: CSVGDRADSPLHF.

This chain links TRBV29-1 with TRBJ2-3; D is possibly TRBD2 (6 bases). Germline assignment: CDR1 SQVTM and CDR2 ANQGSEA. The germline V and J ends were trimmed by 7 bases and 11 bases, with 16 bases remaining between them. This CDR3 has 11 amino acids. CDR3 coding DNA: TGCAGCGCCAAGGCGGGCGGGGAGCAGTATTTT. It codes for CSAKAGGEQYF.

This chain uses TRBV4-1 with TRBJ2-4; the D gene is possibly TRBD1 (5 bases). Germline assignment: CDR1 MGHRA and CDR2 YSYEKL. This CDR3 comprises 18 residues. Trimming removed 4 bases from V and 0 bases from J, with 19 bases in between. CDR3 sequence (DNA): TGCGCCAGCAGCCGTCTACCACCGACAGAAATAGCCAAAAACATTCAGTACTTC. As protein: CASSRLPPTEIAKNIQYF.

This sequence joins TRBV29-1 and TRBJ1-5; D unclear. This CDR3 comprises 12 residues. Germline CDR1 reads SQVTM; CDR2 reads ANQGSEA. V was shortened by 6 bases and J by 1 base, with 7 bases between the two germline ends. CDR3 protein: CSVSGSNQPQHF. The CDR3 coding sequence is TGCAGCGTGTCGGGGAGCAATCAGCCCCAGCATTTT.

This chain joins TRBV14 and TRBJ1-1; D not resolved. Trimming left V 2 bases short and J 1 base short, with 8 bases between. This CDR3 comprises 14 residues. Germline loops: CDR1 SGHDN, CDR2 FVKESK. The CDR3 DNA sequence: TGTGCCAGCAGCCAAAATCGGCCGAACACTGAAGCTTTCTTT. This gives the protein CASSQNRPNTEAFF.

The CDR3 sequence is CSGSWGPTYEQYF. The CDR3 nucleotides are TGCAGCGGGTCCTGGGGGCCAACCTACGAGCAGTACTTC. The V and J genes are TRBV29-1 and TRBJ2-7, with D possibly matching TRBD1 (6 bases). The CDR3 is 13 amino acids. The germline V gene has CDR1 SQVTM and CDR2 ANQGSEA. The V end lost 7 bases, the J end lost 2 bases, and 15 bases lay between the germline ends.

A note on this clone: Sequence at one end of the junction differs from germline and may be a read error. CDR3 in DNA: TGTGCCAGCAGCGCCCGACTAGCGGGGGCGGCGCGATGGGATTTC. It yields the protein CASSARLAGAARWDF. The chain recombines TRBV5-4 with TRBJ2-4; 12 bases are a match to TRBD2. This CDR3 comprises 15 residues. Germline V gene sequence: CDR1 SGHNT, CDR2 YYREEE (reference sequence).

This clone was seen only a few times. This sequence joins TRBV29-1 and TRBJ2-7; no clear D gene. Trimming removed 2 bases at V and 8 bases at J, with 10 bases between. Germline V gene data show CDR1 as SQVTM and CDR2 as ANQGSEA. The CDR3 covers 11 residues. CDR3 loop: CSVESGRKQYF. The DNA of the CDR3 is TGCAGCGTTGAAAGTGGTAGAAAGCAGTACTTC.

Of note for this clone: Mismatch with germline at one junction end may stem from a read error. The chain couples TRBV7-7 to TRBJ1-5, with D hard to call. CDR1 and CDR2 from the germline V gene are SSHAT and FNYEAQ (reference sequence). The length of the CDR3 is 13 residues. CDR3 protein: CASSLTFNQPQHF. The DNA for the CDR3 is TGTGCTAGCAGCCTAACCTTCAATCAGCCCCAGCATTTT.

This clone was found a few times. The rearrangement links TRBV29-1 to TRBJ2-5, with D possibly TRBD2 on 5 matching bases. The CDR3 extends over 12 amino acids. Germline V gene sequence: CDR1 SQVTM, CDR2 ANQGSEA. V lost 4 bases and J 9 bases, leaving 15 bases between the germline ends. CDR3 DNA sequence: TGCAGCGTTGCCCTAAGCCACGGGGCCCAGTACTTC. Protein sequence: CSVALSHGAQYF.

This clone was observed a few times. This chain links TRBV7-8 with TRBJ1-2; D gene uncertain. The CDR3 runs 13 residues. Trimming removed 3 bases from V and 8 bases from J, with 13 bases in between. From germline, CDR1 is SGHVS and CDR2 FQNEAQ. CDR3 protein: CASSFAGKEGYTF. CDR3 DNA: TGTGCCAGCAGCTTCGCGGGAAAGGAGGGCTACACCTTC.

CDR3 DNA: TGCAGCGTTGCGGTCGCTAATGAAAAACTGTTTTTT. Residues: CSVAVANEKLFF. The genes are TRBV29-1 and TRBJ1-4; D gene uncertain. Trimming removed 4 bases from V and 3 bases from J, with 6 bases in between. The germline V gene has CDR1 SQVTM and CDR2 ANQGSEA. The CDR3 extends over 12 amino acids.

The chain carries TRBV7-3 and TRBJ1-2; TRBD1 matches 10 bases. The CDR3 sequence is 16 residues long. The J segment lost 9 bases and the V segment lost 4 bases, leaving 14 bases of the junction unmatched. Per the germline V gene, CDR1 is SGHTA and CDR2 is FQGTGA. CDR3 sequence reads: CASSSHAGTGENSYTF. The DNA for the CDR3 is TGTGCCAGCAGCTCCCACGCCGGGACAGGGGAAAACAGCTACACCTTC. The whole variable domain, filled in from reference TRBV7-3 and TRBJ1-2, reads GAGVSQTPSNKVTEKGKYVELRCDPISGHTALYWYRQSLGQGPEFLIYFQGTGAADDSGLPNDRFFAVRPEGSVSTLKIQRTERGDSAVYLCASSSHAGTGENSYTFGSGTRLTVV.

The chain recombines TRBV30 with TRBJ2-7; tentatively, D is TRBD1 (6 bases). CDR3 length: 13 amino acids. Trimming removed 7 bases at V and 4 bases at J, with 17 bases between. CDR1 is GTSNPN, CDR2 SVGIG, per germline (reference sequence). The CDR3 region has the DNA TGTGCCTCGAATGCCAAACAGGGATACGAGCAGTACTTC. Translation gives CASNAKQGYEQYF.

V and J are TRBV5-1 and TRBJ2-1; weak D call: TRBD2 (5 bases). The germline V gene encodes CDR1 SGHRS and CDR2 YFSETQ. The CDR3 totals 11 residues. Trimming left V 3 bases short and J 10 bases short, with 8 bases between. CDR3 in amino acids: CASSSEREQFF. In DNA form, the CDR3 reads TGCGCCAGCAGCTCGGAGCGGGAGCAGTTCTTC.

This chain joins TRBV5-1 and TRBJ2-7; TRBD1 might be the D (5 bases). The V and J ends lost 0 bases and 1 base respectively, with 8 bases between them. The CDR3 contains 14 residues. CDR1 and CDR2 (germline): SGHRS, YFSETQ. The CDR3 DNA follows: TGCGCCAGCAGCTTGGCGACAGAATCCTACGAGCAGTACTTC. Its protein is CASSLATESYEQYF.